The clone carrying this T cell receptor beta chain occurred a few times. The target antigen is unknown. The record originates from a study of CD8 T cells in ankylosing spondylitis. Study-wide results and limits: Prior work had noted some motif variants in reactive arthritis blood and synovial fluid. Blood of patients with ankylosing spondylitis appeared to be characterized by a TCR beta motif of eight highly homologous variants. Clones linked with disease were CD8+ and fairly uncommon in the peripheral blood. Disease-linked clones were reportedly significantly enriched in matched ankylosing spondylitis synovial fluid.

In making TCR beta libraries, quantitative 5'-RACE with molecular barcodes was used. TCRdb re-called the 5' RACE reads through MiXCR, storing one row per CDR3 protein. The sample comprises around 540,000 distinct CDR3 sequences, 9.5% to 15% of which are singletons, and nearly 7% rests with the top ten. This clonotype originated in a male donor with ankylosing spondylitis. The sequencing sample was made of blood, either unsorted or a sorted T cell fraction (not recorded which).

CDR3 coding DNA: TGCGCCAGCAGATCAGGCTCGGCCGATGGCTACACCTTC. This codes for CASRSGSADGYTF. The chain combines TRBV5-1 with TRBJ1-2; D not resolved. The CDR3 consists of 13 residues. Germline assignment: CDR1 SGHRS and CDR2 YFSETQ. Trimming took 5 bases from V and 6 from J, leaving 14 bases between them.